The 15 T cell receptor beta chains below were found in one sample sequenced in a study of blood T cell repertoires in COVID-19. Assay used: immunoSEQ multiplex PCR; TCRdb lists only in-frame clones, some missing. The sample yields 180,000 or so clones, around four fifths seen once. The sequenced sample was peripheral blood. All receptors derive from a woman aged 40 to 49 with COVID-19, enrolled during active disease.

Concerning this clone: Other DNA sequences in the sample encode the same CDR3. The chain combines TRBV3-1 (or the pseudogene TRBV3-2) with TRBJ2-7; no firm D call. This CDR3 is 12 amino acids long. V was clipped by 3 bases and J by 1 base, with 4 bases between them. CDR1 is LGHDT and CDR2 is YNNKEL in the germline V gene (reference sequence). The CDR3 nucleotides are TGTGCCAGCAGCCAGTCGTCCTACGAGCAGTACTTC. Translation: CASSQSSYEQYF.

This clone is labeled medium-sized. The V gene is TRBV4-2, the J gene TRBJ1-2, with a tentative D call TRBD1 (6 bases). CDR3 length: 14 residues. Germline V CDR1 and CDR2: LGHNA, YNFKEQ. V was pared by 0 bases and J by 7 bases, with 12 bases between. The CDR3 loop is CASSQEVTGSGYTF. The CDR3 DNA reads TGTGCCAGCAGCCAAGAGGTTACAGGGAGTGGCTACACCTTC.

The sample holds one count of this clone. The chain recombines TRBV18 with TRBJ1-1; unclear D gene. The V end was cut by 4 bases, the J end by 1 base, with 10 bases between. The CDR3 length is 14 residues. CDR1 and CDR2 (germline): KGHSH, LQKENI. The CDR3 sequence: CASSRGGENTEAFF. CDR3 nucleotides: TGTGCCAGCTCACGAGGTGGAGAGAACACTGAAGCTTTCTTT. Complete variable domain (other parts from reference TRBV18 and TRBJ1-1): NAGVMQNPRHLVRRRGQEARLRCSPMKGHSHVYWYRQLPEEGLKFMVYLQKENIIDESGMPKERFSAEFPKEGPSILRIQQVVRGDSAAYFCASSRGGENTEAFFGQGTRLTVV.

The chain combines TRBV5-1 with TRBJ1-1; D is unresolved. Germline V lookup: CDR1 SGHRS, CDR2 YFSETQ. The CDR3 consists of 11 residues. Trimming took 5 bases from V and 7 from J, leaving 9 bases between them. In DNA form, the CDR3 reads TGCGCCAGCAGTCGGAGCAGTGAAGCTTTCTTT. Residues: CASSRSSEAFF.

The chain is built from TRBV14 and TRBJ2-1; 7 bases are a match to TRBD1. The CDR3 contains 14 residues. Germline V lookup: CDR1 SGHDN, CDR2 FVKESK. J gave up 3 bases and V 3 bases, and 2 bases lay outside the gene matches. CDR3 sequence reads: CASSHTGVYNEQFF. CDR3 nucleotide sequence: TGTGCCAGCAGCCATACAGGGGTCTACAATGAGCAGTTCTTC. Based on the CDR3 plus reference TRBV14 and TRBJ2-1, the full variable domain is EAGVTQFPSHSVIEKGQTVTLRCDPISGHDNLYWYRRVMGKEIKFLLHFVKESKQDESGMPNNRFLAERTGGTYSTLKVQPAELEDSGVYFCASSHTGVYNEQFFGPGTRLTVL.

V is TRBV3-1 (or the pseudogene TRBV3-2) and J is TRBJ2-4, with 12 bases lining up with TRBD2. The CDR3 runs 16 residues. The germline CDR1 and CDR2 sequences are LGHDT and YNNKEL (reference sequence). The trim removed 5 bases at V and 9 bases at J, leaving 11 bases unmatched. In DNA form, the CDR3 reads TGTGCCAGCAGCGCGCTCGCTAGCGGGGGGGCGAGCATTCAGTACTTC. Its protein is CASSALASGGASIQYF.

This clone was detected once. This chain connects TRBV2 to TRBJ2-2; D may be TRBD1 (6 bases). V was clipped by 2 bases and J by 6 bases, with 13 bases between them. The V gene's germline CDR1 is SNHLY and CDR2 FYNNEI. The CDR3 loop spans 15 amino acids. CDR3 nucleotides: TGTGCCAGCAGTGAAAGACAGGCTCCAGCCGGGGAGCTGTTTTTT. This encodes CASSERQAPAGELFF.

This clone was counted a few times. This rearrangement joins TRBV6-2 or TRBV6-3 to TRBJ1-5, with D possibly TRBD1 on 6 matching bases. Trimming took 0 bases from V and 4 from J, leaving 10 bases between them. Per germline, CDR1 MNHEY and CDR2 SVGEGT. The CDR3 is 15 amino acids. DNA of the CDR3: TGTGCCAGCAGTTACTCGACAGGAGGAAATCAGCCCCAGCATTTT. Translation gives CASSYSTGGNQPQHF.

The rearrangement links TRBV6-1 to TRBJ1-2; the D gene is possibly TRBD1 (5 bases). The V gene's germline CDR1 is MNHNS and CDR2 SASEGT. CDR3 length equals 14 residues. The V gene lost 1 base and the J gene lost 2 bases, with 8 bases spanning the gap. The DNA for the CDR3 is TGTGCCAGCAGTGAAGGTCAGGGAAACTATGGCTACACCTTC. It translates to CASSEGQGNYGYTF.

This chain joins TRBV10-3 and TRBJ1-5; 7 bases are a match to TRBD1. J gave up 3 bases and V 6 bases, and 8 bases lay outside the gene matches. The CDR3 has 15 residues. Germline values: CDR1 ENHRY, CDR2 SYGVKD. The CDR3 DNA is TGTGCCATCAGCTCCTCGACAGGGAACAATCAGCCCCAGCATTTT. It specifies CAISSSTGNNQPQHF.

The CDR3: CASSQVVRGGYTF. The DNA of the CDR3 is TGTGCCAGCAGCCAGGTCGTACGGGGTGGCTACACCTTC. The chain has TRBV3-1 (or the pseudogene TRBV3-2) and TRBJ1-2; D is uncertain. CDR3 length: 13 residues. V was trimmed by 3 bases and J by 7 bases, leaving 12 bases between them. Germline lookup yields CDR1 LGHDT and CDR2 YNNKEL (reference sequence).

The J gene is TRBJ1-3, the V gene TRBV9; 7 nucleotides agree with TRBD1. In germline, CDR1 is SGDLS, CDR2 YYNGEE. V gave up 0 bases and J gave up 4 bases; unmatched junction bases: 1. The CDR3 consists of 14 residues. For the CDR3, the DNA is TGTGCCAGCAGCGTAGGGGGACAGGGAAACACCATATATTTT. Translated: CASSVGGQGNTIYF.

In its sample, this clone was seen a few times. The genes are TRBV5-4 and TRBJ2-5, with 14 bases identical to TRBD2. The germline gives CDR1 SGHNT, CDR2 YYREEE (reference sequence). Trimming removed 4 bases from V and 5 bases from J; junction bases left unmatched: 7. CDR3 size: 16 residues. CDR3 nucleotide sequence: TGTGCCAGCAGCCTTCGGACTAGCGGGGGGAGGGAGACCCAGTACTTC. It codes for CASSLRTSGGRETQYF. The full variable domain, in which reference TRBV5-4 and TRBJ2-5 provide the parts outside the CDR3, is ETGVTQSPTHLIKTRGQQVTLRCSSQSGHNTVSWYQQALGQGPQFIFQYYREEENGRGNFPPRFSGLQFPNYSSELNVNALELDDSALYLCASSLRTSGGRETQYFGPGTRLLVL.

The rearrangement joins TRBV10-2 to TRBJ2-7; D possibly corresponds to TRBD2 (5 bases). The germline gives CDR1 WSHSY, CDR2 SAAADI. The ends were cut back, 4 bases at V and 5 bases at J, with 12 bases in the middle. This CDR3 region has 13 residues. The CDR3 region is CASSVFSRDEQYF. The CDR3 bases are TGCGCCAGCAGTGTCTTTTCGCGGGACGAGCAGTACTTC.

The chain links TRBV9 to TRBJ2-3; tentative D call: TRBD1 (5 bases). From germline, CDR1 is SGDLS and CDR2 YYNGEE. With 0 bases removed from V and 1 base from J, the gap between germline ends came to 9 bases. The CDR3 is 15 residues long. The CDR3 bases are TGTGCCAGCAGCGTAGAAGTAGGGGGCACAGATACGCAGTATTTT. Protein sequence: CASSVEVGGTDTQYF.